This passage covers 24 T cell receptor beta chains from one sample sequenced in a study of T cells in localized non-small cell lung cancer. TCRdb's table, derived via immunoSEQ multiplex PCR, lists solely in-frame clones and lacks some. In the table there are about 30,000 clones, about 87% of which are singletons. This sample comprised peripheral blood, obtained before any cancer treatment. Source of these receptors: a male donor aged 60 or over with stage I lung adenocarcinoma.

The CDR3 coding sequence is TGCGCCAGCAGCTTGGGAGCTAGCGGGGCTTCGCAGTACTTC. Translating gives CASSLGASGASQYF. This sequence joins TRBV5-1 and TRBJ2-7, with 9 bases matching TRBD2. Losses at the gene ends were 0 bases for V and 9 bases for J; bases not matched to a gene: 7. Germline V gives CDR1 SGHRS, CDR2 YFSETQ. This CDR3 is 14 amino acids long.

This clone was seen a single time. CDR3 DNA: TGCGCCAGCAGCTTGGCCTGGGGGCAGGATGAGCAGTTCTTC. Amino acid sequence: CASSLAWGQDEQFF. This chain joins TRBV5-1 and TRBJ2-1; D is perhaps TRBD1 (6 bases). The CDR3 length is 14 residues. CDR1 and CDR2 from the germline V gene are SGHRS and YFSETQ. V lost 0 bases, J lost 8 bases, and 12 bases lay in between.

The CDR3 is CASSDPEVQPQHF. The CDR3 region has the DNA TGTGCCAGCAGTGACCCGGAGGTTCAGCCCCAGCATTTT. The V and J genes are TRBV6-1 and TRBJ1-5; D is ambiguous. CDR3 length: 13 amino acids. Germline V gene data show CDR1 as MNHNS and CDR2 as SASEGT. V was trimmed by 3 bases and J by 6 bases, leaving 9 bases between them.

The rearrangement joins TRBV11-2 to TRBJ2-5; D remains unclear. The germline V and J ends were trimmed by 4 bases and 2 bases, with 2 bases remaining between them. CDR1 and CDR2 (germline): SGHAT, FQNNGV. The CDR3 consists of 11 residues. The CDR3 DNA sequence: TGTGCCAGCAGCTCTCAAGAGACCCAGTACTTC. Translating it yields CASSSQETQYF.

CDR3 residues: CASSKTGSTDTQYF. For the CDR3, the DNA is TGTGCCAGCAGCAAGACAGGGAGCACAGATACGCAGTATTTT. The rearrangement links TRBV11-2 to TRBJ2-3, with 7 bases aligning to TRBD1. The junction had 2 bases not matched to a gene; V was cut back by 5 bases and J by 0 bases. From germline, CDR1 is SGHAT and CDR2 FQNNGV. This CDR3 has 14 amino acids.

This chain uses TRBV10-3 with TRBJ2-5; 7 bases fit TRBD2. The CDR3 consists of 14 residues. V lost 5 bases and J lost 4; bases outside the gene matches: 7. CDR1 is ENHRY, CDR2 SYGVKD, per germline. In DNA, the CDR3 is TGTGCCATCAGTCGGGGGGAGGGAGGAGAGACCCAGTACTTC. Translating gives CAISRGEGGETQYF.

The chain recombines TRBV7-9 with TRBJ1-2, with a possible D match to TRBD1 (6 bases). The CDR3 covers 14 residues. Germline lookup yields CDR1 SEHNR and CDR2 FQNEAQ (reference sequence). Trimming shortened V by 4 bases and J by 1 base, and 10 bases separated the two germline ends. CDR3 protein: CASSWDTFNYGYTF. In DNA, the CDR3 is TGTGCCAGCAGCTGGGACACCTTTAACTATGGCTACACCTTC.

The chain links TRBV28 to TRBJ1-6; 7 bases match TRBD1. From germline, CDR1 is MDHEN and CDR2 SYDVKM. This CDR3 has 14 residues. The V and J ends lost 6 bases and 9 bases, in that order; junction bases with no gene match: 8. The CDR3 sequence: CASSEGAQVSPLHF. The CDR3 DNA sequence: TGTGCCAGCAGCGAGGGGGCGCAAGTTTCACCCCTCCACTTT.

This clone was seen a handful of times. The chain recombines TRBV10-2 with TRBJ1-1; D is unclear. The germline V gene has CDR1 WSHSY and CDR2 SAAADI. The length of the CDR3 is 12 residues. V was cut by 3 bases and J by 4 bases, with 6 bases left in between. CDR3 residues: CASSEAPTEAFF. CDR3 bases: TGCGCCAGCAGTGAAGCTCCCACTGAAGCTTTCTTT.

CDR3 residues: CSVGTGHSNQPQHF. For the CDR3, the DNA is TGCAGCGTGGGGACAGGGCATAGCAATCAGCCCCAGCATTTT. The V call is TRBV29-1, the J call TRBJ1-5; 9 positions match TRBD1. Germline V CDR1 and CDR2: SQVTM, ANQGSEA. J gave up 0 bases and V 6 bases, and 3 bases lay outside the gene matches. The CDR3 runs 14 residues. Using reference TRBV29-1 and TRBJ1-5 for the parts outside the CDR3, the full variable domain is SAVISQKPSRDICQRGTSLTIQCQVDSQVTMMFWYRQQPGQSLTLIATANQGSEATYESGFVIDKFPISRPNLTFSTLTVSNMSPEDSSIYLCSVGTGHSNQPQHFGDGTRLSIL.

V is TRBV28 and J is TRBJ1-5, with 8 positions matching TRBD1. CDR1 MDHEN and CDR2 SYDVKM come from the germline V gene. This CDR3 is 17 amino acids long. V shed 6 bases and J 0 bases; nucleotides not matched to a gene: 10. Here the CDR3 reads CASSSSGQGASNQPQHF. CDR3 coding DNA: TGTGCCAGCAGCTCTTCTGGGCAGGGGGCTAGCAATCAGCCCCAGCATTTT.

This chain joins TRBV16 and TRBJ2-1; D perhaps matches TRBD2 (7 bases). The germline V gene encodes CDR1 KGHSY and CDR2 FQNENV. V was trimmed by 0 bases and J by 13 bases, leaving 13 bases between them. The CDR3 runs to 13 residues. The DNA for the CDR3 is TGTGCCAGCAGCCAATCAACGCGGGGGCAACAGTTCTTC. It is translated as CASSQSTRGQQFF. The variable domain in full, with the rest retrieved from reference TRBV16 and TRBJ2-1, is GEEVAQTPKHLVRGEGQKAKLYCAPIKGHSYVFWYQQVLKNEFKFLISFQNENVFDETGMPKERFSAKCLPNSPCSLEIQATKLEDSAVYFCASSQSTRGQQFFGPGTRLTVL.

J is TRBJ1-6 and V is TRBV4-2, with D possibly being TRBD1 (6 bases). Deletions cut 4 bases from V and 8 bases from J, with 15 bases between. Germline values: CDR1 LGHNA, CDR2 YNFKEQ. This CDR3 region has 15 residues. CDR3 loop: CASSRLQGSDSPLHF. The CDR3 DNA follows: TGTGCCAGCAGCCGACTACAGGGATCGGATTCACCCCTCCACTTT.

The CDR3 loop is CASSFGRGGGYTF. DNA of the CDR3: TGTGCCAGCAGTTTCGGTAGGGGGGGAGGCTACACCTTC. The rearrangement links TRBV27 to TRBJ1-2; TRBD1 is a possible D gene (6 bases). This CDR3 has 13 residues. The V end lost 3 bases, the J end lost 8 bases, and 13 bases lay between the germline ends. Germline CDR1 is MNHEY and CDR2 is SMNVEV (reference sequence).

The chain joins TRBV5-1 to TRBJ2-5; 11 bases align to TRBD2. This CDR3 is built from 16 residues. Germline assignment: CDR1 SGHRS and CDR2 YFSETQ. V lost 3 bases to trimming and J lost 0 bases; unmatched junction nucleotides: 4. The CDR3 coding sequence is TGCGCCAGCAGCTCTGCGGGACTAGCGGACCAAGAGACCCAGTACTTC. It encodes CASSSAGLADQETQYF. The variable domain in full, with the rest retrieved from reference TRBV5-1 and TRBJ2-5, is KAGVTQTPRYLIKTRGQQVTLSCSPISGHRSVSWYQQTPGQGLQFLFEYFSETQRNKGNFPGRFSGRQFSNSRSEMNVSTLELGDSALYLCASSSAGLADQETQYFGPGTRLLVL.

This clone was recorded once. The chain recombines TRBV27 with TRBJ2-7; 9 nucleotides align to TRBD1. Trimming at V came to 5 bases and at J to 4 bases, leaving 12 bases not matched to a gene. The germline gives CDR1 MNHEY, CDR2 SMNVEV (reference sequence). The CDR3 spans 16 residues. DNA for the CDR3: TGTGCCAGCAGTGTTAATGTGGGGACAGGGTTGTACGAGCAGTACTTC. It codes for CASSVNVGTGLYEQYF.

This rearrangement joins TRBV28 to TRBJ1-2; possible D gene TRBD1, 5 bases. The CDR3 spans 14 residues. V gave up 4 bases and J gave up 8 bases, with 17 bases separating them. The germline V gene has CDR1 MDHEN and CDR2 SYDVKM. The CDR3 spells CASSSGPPSSGYTF. The CDR3 DNA reads as TGTGCCAGCAGTTCGGGACCGCCCTCAAGCGGCTACACCTTC.

In its sample, this clone was seen a few times. Other DNA sequences from this sample encode an identical CDR3 as well. The chain recombines TRBV7-2 with TRBJ2-7; 8 positions agree with TRBD2. CDR3 length: 15 amino acids. Unmatched junction bases numbered 3, after V lost 2 bases and J lost 0 bases. Per the germline V gene, CDR1 is SGHTA and CDR2 is FQGNSA. DNA of the CDR3: TGTGCCAGCAGCTTAAAGCGGGGGCCCTCCTACGAGCAGTACTTC. Protein product: CASSLKRGPSYEQYF. Full variable domain (remainder filled in from reference TRBV7-2 and TRBJ2-7): GAGVSQSPSNKVTEKGKDVELRCDPISGHTALYWYRQSLGQGLEFLIYFQGNSAPDKSGLPSDRFSAERTGGSVSTLTIQRTQQEDSAVYLCASSLKRGPSYEQYFGPGTRLTVT.

The sample holds a few counts of this clone. The V and J genes are TRBV9 and TRBJ2-1; 11 bases agree with TRBD2. The CDR3 sequence is 12 residues long. The germline CDR1 and CDR2 sequences are SGDLS and YYNGEE. After removal of 7 bases from V and 8 bases from J, the junction contained 2 bases not matched to a gene. For the CDR3, the DNA is TGTGCCAGCCGGGGACTAGCGGATGAGCAGTTCTTC. Translating gives CASRGLADEQFF.

The chain is built from TRBV11-3 and TRBJ2-2; D is unresolved. V lost 3 bases, J lost 3 bases, and 8 bases lay in between. The CDR3 covers 14 residues. CDR1 is SGHNT, CDR2 YENEEA, per germline. In DNA, the CDR3 is TGTGCCAGCAGCTTCGGAGCAGACACCGGGGAGCTGTTTTTT. This sequence encodes CASSFGADTGELFF.

This sequence joins TRBV29-1 and TRBJ2-5, with TRBD1 matching over 7 bases. This CDR3 comprises 12 residues. Looked up from germline, CDR1 is SQVTM and CDR2 is ANQGSEA. V lost 6 bases and J lost 4; bases outside the gene matches: 5. The CDR3 DNA reads as TGCAGCGTCGCACAGGGGACAGAGACCCAGTACTTC. Translation: CSVAQGTETQYF.

This chain joins TRBV5-1 and TRBJ2-1; 11 bases map to TRBD2. Germline trimming cut 5 bases from V and 9 bases from J; bases unmatched to any gene: 4. The CDR3 covers 13 residues. CDR1 and CDR2 from the germline V gene are SGHRS and YFSETQ. The CDR3 loop reads CASSSGGAGEQFF. In DNA, the CDR3 is TGCGCCAGCAGTAGCGGGGGGGCCGGTGAGCAGTTCTTC.

The gene calls are TRBV18 and TRBJ1-2, with 12 bases fitting TRBD1. The CDR3 is 16 amino acids. The germline V gene has CDR1 KGHSH and CDR2 LQKENI. V trimming: 3 bases; J trimming: 8 bases; junction bases outside the gene matches: 10. The CDR3 here is CASSPPPGQGAQGYTF. Here the CDR3 DNA reads TGTGCCAGCTCACCCCCGCCGGGACAGGGGGCGCAGGGCTACACCTTC.

The chain employs TRBV5-4 and TRBJ2-7, with a possible D match to TRBD2 (6 bases). CDR3 size: 14 residues. From germline, CDR1 is SGHNT and CDR2 YYREEE (reference sequence). Trimming took 4 bases from V and 4 from J, leaving 15 bases between them. CDR3 sequence reads: CASSGDSPLYEQYF. The CDR3 DNA reads as TGTGCCAGCAGCGGGGACTCCCCCCTATACGAGCAGTACTTC. Variable domain in full (rest from reference TRBV5-4 and TRBJ2-7): ETGVTQSPTHLIKTRGQQVTLRCSSQSGHNTVSWYQQALGQGPQFIFQYYREEENGRGNFPPRFSGLQFPNYSSELNVNALELDDSALYLCASSGDSPLYEQYFGPGTRLTVT.